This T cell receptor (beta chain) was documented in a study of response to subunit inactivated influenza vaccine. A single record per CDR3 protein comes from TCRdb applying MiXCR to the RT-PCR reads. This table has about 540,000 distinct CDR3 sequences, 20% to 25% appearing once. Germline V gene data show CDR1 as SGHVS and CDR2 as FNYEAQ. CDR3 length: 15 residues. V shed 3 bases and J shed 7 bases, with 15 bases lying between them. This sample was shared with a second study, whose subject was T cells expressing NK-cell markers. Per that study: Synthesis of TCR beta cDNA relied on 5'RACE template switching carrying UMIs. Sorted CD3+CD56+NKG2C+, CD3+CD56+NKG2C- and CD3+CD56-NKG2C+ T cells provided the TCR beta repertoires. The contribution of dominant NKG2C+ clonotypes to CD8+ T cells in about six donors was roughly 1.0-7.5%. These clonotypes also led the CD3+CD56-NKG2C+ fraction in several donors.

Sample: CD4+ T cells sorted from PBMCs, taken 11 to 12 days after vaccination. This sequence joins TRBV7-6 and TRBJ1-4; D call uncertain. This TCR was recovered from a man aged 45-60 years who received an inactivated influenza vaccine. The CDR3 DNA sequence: TGTGCCAGCAGCTTTACTTTGGCAGCAACTGAAAAACTGTTTTTT. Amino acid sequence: CASSFTLAATEKLFF.